This T cell receptor (beta chain) was obtained from a study of blood T cell repertoires in COVID-19. Study-wide context: Sites across the United States, Italy and Spain contributed samples from acute and convalescent COVID-19.

Germline loops: CDR1 SGHRS, CDR2 YFSETQ. There are 16 residues in the CDR3. J was trimmed by 2 bases and V by 4 bases; bases with no gene match: 9. As originally analysed: Researchers report that nucleated cell counts were estimated from reference gene primer amplification. Produced via immunoSEQ multiplex PCR; TCRdb's table is partial and in-frame only. From that table come the V and J calls and clone size; the DNA was used to work out D and trimming. This table holds over 15,000 clones, about 87% found once. The sample comprised peripheral blood. The clonotype was recovered from a human donor in a cohort sampled during active COVID-19. The chain has TRBV5-1 and TRBJ1-2, with TRBD1 identical over 9 bases. The CDR3 loop is CASSLVNRGQNYGYTF. CDR3 nucleotides: TGCGCCAGCAGCCTGGTAAACAGGGGGCAGAACTATGGCTACACCTTC. Variable domain in full (rest from reference TRBV5-1 and TRBJ1-2): KAGVTQTPRYLIKTRGQQVTLSCSPISGHRSVSWYQQTPGQGLQFLFEYFSETQRNKGNFPGRFSGRQFSNSRSEMNVSTLELGDSALYLCASSLVNRGQNYGYTFGSGTRLTVV.